Presented here are 29 T cell receptor beta chains from one specimen sequenced in a study of T cell clonality in common variable immunodeficiency. Findings and caveats of the study: Reportedly, TCR beta sequences from common variable immunodeficiency showed fewer deletions and N-nucleotide insertions.

TCRdb's copy holds only in-frame clones and misses some; the assay was immunoSEQ multiplex PCR. The repertoire consists of roughly 30,000 clones, none detected only once. Antigen specificity for these receptors is unknown. The sequenced sample consisted of peripheral blood mononuclear cells. Source of these receptors: a human donor with common variable immunodeficiency.

This clone was observed many times. The read falls 3 residues short of the CDR3 end, and the missing part is taken from the germline J gene. The gene calls are TRBV12-5 and TRBJ2-1; TRBD2 is a possible D gene (6 bases). The CDR3 contains 14 residues. Germline CDR1 is LGHNT and CDR2 is FRNRAP. V lost 3 bases to trimming and J lost 8 bases, with 14 bases between them. Partial CDR3 DNA: TGTGCTAGTGGTTTTCGCACTAGCCCTGATGAG. The encoded protein is CASGFRTSPDE. The entire CDR3 reads CASGFRTSPDEQFF.

A remark on this clone: The read finishes 3 residues shy of the CDR3 end, and the germline J gene is used to complete it. The gene calls are TRBV2 and TRBJ1-5; D gene uncertain. CDR3 length: 13 amino acids. CDR1 and CDR2 (germline): SNHLY, FYNNEI. V was shortened by 5 bases and J by 4 bases, with 9 bases between the two germline ends. CDR3 DNA, as far as it was read: TGTGCCAGCAGTTCGGGTGGGAATCAGCCC. It translates to CASSSGGNQP. The CDR3 reads in full as CASSSGGNQPQHF.

This clone was seen at least ten times. Read coverage stops 3 residues before the CDR3 terminus; the germline J gene supplies the remainder. The chain couples TRBV5-1 to TRBJ2-2, with 11 bases lining up with TRBD1. J lost 7 bases, V lost 1 base, and 3 bases had no gene match. The CDR3 runs 15 residues. Per the germline V gene, CDR1 is SGHRS and CDR2 is YFSETQ. Here the CDR3 reads CASSLWTGGSGELFF. Incomplete CDR3 DNA: TGCGCCAGCAGCTTGTGGACAGGGGGCAGCGGGGAG.

Regarding this clone: The CDR3 is cut off 3 residues early in the read; its end comes from the germline J gene. V gene TRBV7-2 combines with J gene TRBJ2-7, with 10 bases matching TRBD2. With V trimmed by 5 bases and J by 4 bases, 8 bases remained unmatched. Germline values: CDR1 SGHTA, CDR2 FQGNSA. The CDR3 is made up of 15 amino acids. CDR3 amino acids: CASSQDIAGGYEQYF. The CDR3 bases that were read are TGTGCCAGCAGCCAAGACATAGCGGGAGGTTACGAG.

With respect to this clone: The read gets to within 3 residues of the CDR3 end, and the germline J gene fills in the rest. The chain links TRBV5-1 to TRBJ1-2, with 7 bases aligning to TRBD1. Germline V gene data show CDR1 as SGHRS and CDR2 as YFSETQ. This CDR3 has 15 residues. Losses at the gene ends were 1 base for V and 1 base for J; bases not matched to a gene: 4. The CDR3 bases that were read are TGCGCCAGCAGCTTGTTAGGGGACAGTAACTATGGC. Amino acid sequence: CASSLLGDSNYG. The whole CDR3 protein reads CASSLLGDSNYGYTF. Combining the CDR3 with reference TRBV5-1 and TRBJ1-2 gives the whole variable domain KAGVTQTPRYLIKTRGQQVTLSCSPISGHRSVSWYQQTPGQGLQFLFEYFSETQRNKGNFPGRFSGRQFSNSRSEMNVSTLELGDSALYLCASSLLGDSNYGYTFGSGTRLTVV.

This clone has a count of ten or more. With the read ending 3 residues before the CDR3 end, the germline J gene is used to fill in that end. V is TRBV19 and J is TRBJ2-2; possibly TRBD2 for D (5 bases). CDR1 is LNHDA, CDR2 SQIVND, per germline (reference sequence). The CDR3 extends over 15 amino acids. V was pared by 7 bases and J by 5 bases, with 17 bases between. CDR3 amino acids: CASKAGETLTGELFF. The sequenced CDR3 bases are TGTGCCAGTAAAGCCGGGGAAACGTTGACCGGGGAG. Full variable domain (rest looked up from reference TRBV19 and TRBJ2-2): DGGITQSPKYLFRKEGQNVTLSCEQNLNHDAMYWYRQDPGQGLRLIYYSQIVNDFQKGDIAEGYSVSREKKESFPLTVTSAQKNPTAFYLCASKAGETLTGELFFGEGSRLTVL.

This clone has ten or more counts. The CDR3 extends 3 residues past the end of the read, so its final part is completed from the germline J gene. The chain employs TRBV20-1 and TRBJ1-5; no clear D. The CDR3 has 15 amino acids. Deletions cut 6 bases from V and 0 bases from J, with 15 bases between. Per the germline V gene, CDR1 is DFQATT and CDR2 is SNEGSKA (reference sequence). The CDR3 bases that were read are TGCAGTGCCCCAGAAGTGGCCCATAGCAATCAGCCC. It specifies CSAPEVAHSNQP. The entire CDR3 protein is CSAPEVAHSNQPQHF.

In its sample, this clone was seen many times. The read ends 3 residues before the CDR3 terminus; that terminus is restored from the germline J gene. The V call is TRBV5-1, the J call TRBJ2-7; D remains ambiguous. This CDR3 has 13 amino acids. CDR1 and CDR2 (germline): SGHRS, YFSETQ. V was pared by 1 base and J by 2 bases, with 7 bases between. Partial CDR3 DNA: TGCGCCAGCAGCTTGATGCAGGCCTACGAG. Translated, it gives CASSLMQAYE. The entire CDR3 reads CASSLMQAYEQYF.

This clone was seen repeatedly, ten times or more. The missing CDR3 end, 3 residues past where the read stops, is filled in from the germline J gene. This sequence joins TRBV5-1 and TRBJ2-3; 7 positions agree with TRBD2. This CDR3 is built from 15 residues. Unmatched junction bases numbered 9, after V lost 4 bases and J lost 4 bases. CDR1 and CDR2 (germline): SGHRS, YFSETQ. The part of the CDR3 DNA that was read is TGCGCCAGCAGCCTGTCGGGCGGGAGATCAGATACG. Protein product: CASSLSGGRSDT. Given in full, the CDR3 is CASSLSGGRSDTQYF.

This clone has at least ten counts. The CDR3 is cut off 3 residues early in the read; its end comes from the germline J gene. The chain uses TRBV5-6 and TRBJ2-3; D may match TRBD1 or TRBD2 (7 bases each). The germline V gene encodes CDR1 SGHDT and CDR2 YYEEEE. This CDR3 has 15 residues. Trimming left V 1 base short and J 3 bases short, with 12 bases between. The CDR3 reads CASSLRQGGTDTQYF. CDR3 DNA (partial): TGTGCCAGCAGCTTGCGACAGGGAGGGACAGATACG. Full variable domain (missing parts from reference TRBV5-6 and TRBJ2-3): DAGVTQSPTHLIKTRGQQVTLRCSPKSGHDTVSWYQQALGQGPQFIFQYYEEEERQRGNFPDRFSGHQFPNYSSELNVNALLLGDSALYLCASSLRQGGTDTQYFGPGTRLTVL.

The table lists this clone with many counts. An end of the junction differs from the germline gene, which may be a read error. The CDR3 end lies 3 residues beyond the end of the read and is filled in from the germline J gene. The V call is TRBV19, the J call TRBJ2-7, with 9 positions matching TRBD1. The germline V gene encodes CDR1 LNHDA and CDR2 SQIVND (reference sequence). There are 12 residues in the CDR3. The sequenced part of the CDR3 DNA is TGTGCGAGTAGGACAGGGGAGAACGAG. Translation: CASRTGENE. The CDR3 reads in full as CASRTGENEQYF. Looking up the rest from reference TRBV19 and TRBJ2-7 gives the full variable domain: DGGITQSPKYLFRKEGQNVTLSCEQNLNHDAMYWYRQDPGQGLRLIYYSQIVNDFQKGDIAEGYSVSREKKESFPLTVTSAQKNPTAFYLCASRTGENEQYFGPGTRLTVT.

In its sample, this clone ranks as large (0.1 to 1%). The read stops 3 residues short of the end of the CDR3; the missing end is completed from the germline J gene. The genes are TRBV29-1 and TRBJ1-1; 10 bases map to TRBD1. From germline, CDR1 is SQVTM and CDR2 ANQGSEA. The CDR3 has 13 residues. Trimming took 4 bases from V and 6 from J; bases not matched to a gene: 5. The CDR3 loop reads CSVALGQGSEAFF. The sequenced part of the CDR3 DNA is TGCAGCGTTGCACTGGGACAGGGGTCTGAA.

This clone was recorded many times. Read sequence stops 3 residues before the CDR3 end, and the germline J gene provides the missing end. The V call is TRBV7-2, the J call TRBJ1-5, with a weak D call TRBD1 (5 bases). Trimming cost V 5 bases and J 6 bases, with 11 bases left between them. This CDR3 is 13 amino acids long. From germline, CDR1 is SGHTA and CDR2 FQGNSA. The CDR3: CASSLGRVQPQHF. Partial CDR3 DNA: TGTGCCAGCAGCCTAGGCAGGGTTCAGCCC. Full variable domain (outside the CDR3, taken from reference TRBV7-2 and TRBJ1-5): GAGVSQSPSNKVTEKGKDVELRCDPISGHTALYWYRQSLGQGLEFLIYFQGNSAPDKSGLPSDRFSAERTGGSVSTLTIQRTQQEDSAVYLCASSLGRVQPQHFGDGTRLSIL.

This clone was observed a few times. The read terminates 3 residues before the CDR3 end, so the remaining end is supplied by the germline J gene. The genes are TRBV30 and TRBJ1-5, with no clear D. CDR1 is GTSNPN and CDR2 is SVGIG in the germline V gene (reference sequence). CDR3 size: 12 residues. V lost 0 bases and J 6 bases, leaving 6 bases between the germline ends. The CDR3 DNA, read in part, is TGTGCCTGGAGTGTACTTTCTCAGCCC. The encoded protein is CAWSVLSQP. The CDR3 reads in full as CAWSVLSQPQHF.

This clone turned up a few times. The CDR3 end lies 3 residues beyond the end of the read and is filled in from the germline J gene. The chain employs TRBV2 and TRBJ2-5, with D possibly TRBD2 on 6 matching bases. V was cut by 6 bases and J by 1 base, with 9 bases left in between. The CDR3 totals 13 residues. Germline CDR1 reads SNHLY; CDR2 reads FYNNEI. CDR3 protein: CASRAGSQETQYF. CDR3 DNA (partial): TGTGCCAGCAGGGCGGGGAGCCAAGAGACC.

This clone was detected ten times or more. The sequenced fragment ends 3 residues before the CDR3 boundary, so the rest is inferred from the germline J gene. This chain links TRBV7-2 with TRBJ2-5; D is unclear. Germline assignment: CDR1 SGHTA and CDR2 FQGNSA. V lost 2 bases and J lost 5, with 12 bases in between. The CDR3 is 14 residues long. CDR3 DNA, as far as it was read: TGTGCCAGCAGCTTAACCCAGATCCAGGAGACC. It translates to CASSLTQIQET. The full CDR3 protein reads CASSLTQIQETQYF. Combining the CDR3 with reference TRBV7-2 and TRBJ2-5 gives the whole variable domain GAGVSQSPSNKVTEKGKDVELRCDPISGHTALYWYRQSLGQGLEFLIYFQGNSAPDKSGLPSDRFSAERTGGSVSTLTIQRTQQEDSAVYLCASSLTQIQETQYFGPGTRLLVL.

With regard to this clone: The read comes to an end 3 residues before the CDR3 does, leaving the germline J gene to fill in the end. The gene calls are TRBV7-9 and TRBJ2-3, with D perhaps TRBD2 (5 bases). CDR3 length equals 14 residues. V was pared by 2 bases and J by 3 bases, with 9 bases between. CDR1 and CDR2 from the germline V gene are SEHNR and FQNEAQ (reference sequence). The CDR3 bases that were read are TGTGCCAGCAGCTTAACTAGTGGGACAGATACG. This sequence encodes CASSLTSGTDT. From start to end, the CDR3 is CASSLTSGTDTQYF.

This clone was observed a handful of times. The read terminates 3 residues ahead of where the CDR3 ends, so the germline J gene completes it. V and J are TRBV29-1 and TRBJ1-2; TRBD1 is a possible D gene (5 bases). Germline CDR1 reads SQVTM; CDR2 reads ANQGSEA. V was shortened by 7 bases and J by 6 bases, with 21 bases between the two germline ends. The CDR3 spans 14 residues. The CDR3 sequence is CSGTEAGREHGYTF. Incomplete CDR3 DNA: TGCAGCGGAACCGAGGCAGGCAGGGAACATGGC.

In its sample, this clone was seen many times. Sequencing ends 3 residues short of the CDR3 end; the germline J gene provides the rest. This chain uses TRBV29-1 with TRBJ2-3; possible D gene TRBD1, 5 bases. From germline, CDR1 is SQVTM and CDR2 ANQGSEA. Trimming cost V 0 bases and J 0 bases, with 13 bases left between them. CDR3 size: 16 residues. The sequenced part of the CDR3 DNA is TGCAGCGTTGAAGATCGTTGGACATCTAGCACAGATACG. Its protein is CSVEDRWTSSTDT. The complete CDR3 sequence is CSVEDRWTSSTDTQYF.

This clone came up a few times. The sequence runs out 3 residues before the end of the CDR3; the remainder is reconstructed from the germline J gene. This chain connects TRBV6-1 to TRBJ2-2, with TRBD2 matching 15 bases. The CDR3 length is 16 residues. The V and J ends lost 4 bases and 6 bases, in that order; junction bases with no gene match: 3. Germline assignment: CDR1 MNHNS and CDR2 SASEGT. The CDR3 DNA, read in part, is TGTGCCAGCAGTGGGACTAGCGGGAGGGTCCCCGGGGAG. Protein product: CASSGTSGRVPGE. Given in full, the CDR3 is CASSGTSGRVPGELFF.

This clone was found many times. The read terminates 3 residues before the CDR3 end, so the remaining end is supplied by the germline J gene. The rearrangement uses TRBV6-4 and TRBJ1-5; 9 bases align to TRBD1. The junction had 8 bases not matched to a gene; V was cut back by 5 bases and J by 3 bases. Germline V gives CDR1 MRHNA, CDR2 SNTAGT. The CDR3 length is 16 residues. CDR3 DNA (partial): TGTGCCAGCAGTCCACCGGGACAGGGTTTCAATCAGCCC. It codes for CASSPPGQGFNQP. The whole CDR3 reads CASSPPGQGFNQPQHF.

Ten or more counts support this clone. The read halts 3 residues ahead of the CDR3 end, with the missing end drawn from the germline J gene. The rearrangement uses TRBV20-1 and TRBJ2-4; D is undetermined. CDR1 and CDR2 from the germline V gene are DFQATT and SNEGSKA (reference sequence). The CDR3 totals 16 residues. Trimming stripped 4 bases from V and 0 bases from J, with 16 bases between. CDR3 bases read: TGCAGTGCTAAGAGTTATGGGCAACTAGCCAAAAACATT. As protein: CSAKSYGQLAKNI. The complete CDR3 sequence is CSAKSYGQLAKNIQYF.

With respect to this clone: Sequencing ends 3 residues short of the CDR3 end; the germline J gene provides the rest. The chain couples TRBV30 to TRBJ2-5, with TRBD2 identical over 8 bases. The germline CDR1 and CDR2 sequences are GTSNPN and SVGIG (reference sequence). The CDR3 is 15 residues long. Trimming took 7 bases from V and 1 from J; bases not matched to a gene: 11. Partial CDR3 DNA: TGTGCCTACCCTGGGGTAGCGGGGATCCAAGAGACC. The encoded protein is CAYPGVAGIQET. The entire CDR3 protein is CAYPGVAGIQETQYF. The full variable domain, in which reference TRBV30 and TRBJ2-5 provide the parts outside the CDR3, is SQTIHQWPATLVQPVGSPLSLECTVEGTSNPNLYWYRQAAGRGLQLLFYSVGIGQISSEVPQNLSASRPQDRQFILSSKKLLLSDSGFYLCAYPGVAGIQETQYFGPGTRLLVL.

This clone has ten or more counts. The read comes to an end 3 residues before the CDR3 does, leaving the germline J gene to fill in the end. The chain is built from TRBV7-9 and TRBJ2-3; TRBD2 is a possible D gene (5 bases). With 5 bases removed from V and 6 bases from J, the gap between germline ends came to 12 bases. CDR3 length equals 13 residues. Germline values: CDR1 SEHNR, CDR2 FQNEAQ (reference sequence). CDR3 sequence reads: CASSEDPGDTQYF. The covered CDR3 bases are TGTGCCAGCAGCGAGGACCCGGGGGATACG.

This clone was picked up many times. Partial CDR3 DNA: TGCAGTGCGGCGGGCGGAACAACCTACGAG. Protein product: CSAAGGTTYE. The CDR3, in full, reads CSAAGGTTYEQYF. The chain is built from TRBV20-1 and TRBJ2-7, with a weak D call TRBD2 (5 bases). The CDR3 end falls 3 residues outside the read, so it is completed with the germline J gene. V lost 6 bases, J lost 2 bases, and 14 bases lay in between. Looked up from germline, CDR1 is DFQATT and CDR2 is SNEGSKA (reference sequence). The length of the CDR3 is 13 residues.

This clone was observed at least ten times. CDR3 protein: CASSPETGGEYEQFF. The sequenced part of the CDR3 DNA is TGTGCCAGCTCACCAGAAACAGGGGGCGAGTATGAG. This chain connects TRBV18 to TRBJ2-1; 9 bases map to TRBD1. Read coverage stops 3 residues before the CDR3 terminus; the germline J gene supplies the remainder. This CDR3 contains 15 residues. Germline CDR1 KGHSH, CDR2 LQKENI. V was clipped by 2 bases and J by 8 bases; unmatched bases: 7.

This clone was seen at least ten times. Read sequence stops 3 residues before the CDR3 end, and the germline J gene provides the missing end. The chain combines TRBV18 with TRBJ1-6; TRBD1 aligns across 9 bases. Germline CDR1 reads KGHSH; CDR2 reads LQKENI. V lost 3 bases, J lost 10 bases, and 7 bases stayed unmatched. The CDR3 extends over 15 amino acids. The CDR3 bases that were read are TGTGCCAGCTCACCGGGTCACAGGGGGCAATCACCC. This codes for CASSPGHRGQSP. In full, the CDR3 reads CASSPGHRGQSPLHF.

This clone appeared many times. Sequencing ends 3 residues short of the CDR3 end; the germline J gene provides the rest. The rearrangement joins TRBV2 to TRBJ2-5; tentatively, D is TRBD1 (6 bases). Deletions cut 6 bases from V and 0 bases from J, with 8 bases between. Germline loops: CDR1 SNHLY, CDR2 FYNNEI. The CDR3 is 13 amino acids. CDR3 loop: CASSRDNQETQYF. CDR3 bases read: TGTGCCAGCAGCAGGGACAACCAAGAGACC. Combining the CDR3 with reference TRBV2 and TRBJ2-5 gives the whole variable domain EPEVTQTPSHQVTQMGQEVILRCVPISNHLYFYWYRQILGQKVEFLVSFYNNEISEKSEIFDDQFSVERPDGSNFTLKIRSTKLEDSAMYFCASSRDNQETQYFGPGTRLLVL.

This clone has a count of ten or more. The DNA ends 3 residues before the CDR3 does, and the rest of the CDR3 is filled in from the germline J gene. V is TRBV30 and J is TRBJ2-7; D possibly corresponds to TRBD1 (5 bases). From germline, CDR1 is GTSNPN and CDR2 SVGIG (reference sequence). The V gene lost 2 bases and the J gene lost 2 bases, with 10 bases spanning the gap. The CDR3 runs 13 residues. The part of the CDR3 DNA that was read is TGTGCCTGGAGTCTGCAGGGCGCCTACGAG. Translation gives CAWSLQGAYE. The complete CDR3 protein is CAWSLQGAYEQYF.